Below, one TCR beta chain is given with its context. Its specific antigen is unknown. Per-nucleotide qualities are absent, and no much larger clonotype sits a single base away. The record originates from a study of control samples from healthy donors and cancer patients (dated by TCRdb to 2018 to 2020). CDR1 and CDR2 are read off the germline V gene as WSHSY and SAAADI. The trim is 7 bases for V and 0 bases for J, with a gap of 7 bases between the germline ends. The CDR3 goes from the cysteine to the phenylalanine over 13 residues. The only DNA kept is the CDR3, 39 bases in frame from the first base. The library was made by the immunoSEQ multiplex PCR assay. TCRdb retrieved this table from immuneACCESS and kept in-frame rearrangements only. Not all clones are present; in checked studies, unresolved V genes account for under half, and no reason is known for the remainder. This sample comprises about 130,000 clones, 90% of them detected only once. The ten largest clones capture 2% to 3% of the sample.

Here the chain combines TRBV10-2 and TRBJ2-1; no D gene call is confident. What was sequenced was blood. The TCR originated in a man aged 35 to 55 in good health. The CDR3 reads CASKGGSYNEQFF. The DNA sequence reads TGCGCCAGCAAGGGCGGCTCCTACAATGAGCAGTTCTTC.